The 28 T cell receptor beta chains listed next were all sequenced from one sample in a study of blood T cell repertoires in COVID-19. Sequencing used immunoSEQ multiplex PCR; TCRdb keeps in-frame clones, though not all of them. This table has about 100,000 clones, roughly four fifths appearing once. Input material: peripheral blood. All receptors derive from a man aged 35-49 years with active or convalescent COVID-19.

The J gene is TRBJ2-5, the V gene TRBV27; 8 nucleotides line up with TRBD2. This CDR3 is 17 amino acids long. J was trimmed by 1 base and V by 8 bases; bases with no gene match: 15. CDR1 MNHEY and CDR2 SMNVEV come from the germline V gene (reference sequence). In nucleotides, the CDR3 is TGTGCCAGCTTCCCAACGCTCTTACTAGCGGTCCAAGAGACCCAGTACTTC. Translation gives CASFPTLLLAVQETQYF.

This clone came up once. The chain uses TRBV5-8 and TRBJ1-2; D possibly corresponds to TRBD1 (6 bases). CDR3 size: 16 residues. The V end lost 0 bases, the J end lost 8 bases, and 20 bases lay between the germline ends. Germline V gene lookup returns CDR1 SGHTS and CDR2 YDEGEE. The CDR3, as DNA: TGTGCCAGCAGCTTGGGCTTGGCAGGGGATTCCCTAGGCTACACCTTC. The encoded protein is CASSLGLAGDSLGYTF.

The V and J genes are TRBV25-1 and TRBJ2-1; TRBD1 agrees at 7 bases. The J segment lost 7 bases and the V segment lost 5 bases, leaving 11 bases of the junction unmatched. The CDR3 consists of 15 residues. CDR1 is MGHDK and CDR2 is SYGVNS in the germline V gene. As DNA, the CDR3 is TGTGCCAGCAGTAACCACGGTCAGGGACAGAATGAGCAGTTCTTC. Translating it yields CASSNHGQGQNEQFF.

The chain employs TRBV7-8 and TRBJ2-2; weak D call: TRBD1 (6 bases). Trimming pared 4 bases from V and 5 bases from J, leaving 14 bases between. CDR1 and CDR2 from the germline V gene are SGHVS and FQNEAQ. This CDR3 has 15 residues. In nucleotides, the CDR3 is TGTGCCAGCAGCTCCGGACAGCCCATGACCGGGGAGCTGTTTTTT. Translation: CASSSGQPMTGELFF.

V usage is TRBV6-2 or TRBV6-3 and J usage is TRBJ2-2; TRBD1 matches 11 bases. V shed 4 bases, J shed 4 bases, and the junction held 5 bases outside the gene matches. Germline CDR1 is MNHEY and CDR2 is SVGEGT. The CDR3 has 16 residues. This CDR3 reads CASSSSGTGGTGELFF. In DNA form, the CDR3 reads TGTGCCAGCAGTTCCTCCGGGACAGGGGGCACCGGGGAGCTGTTTTTT.

This chain joins TRBV18 and TRBJ1-2, with 7 bases lining up with TRBD1. The CDR3 loop spans 15 amino acids. After removal of 6 bases from V and 7 bases from J, the junction contained 14 bases not matched to a gene. Per germline, CDR1 KGHSH and CDR2 LQKENI. The CDR3 nucleotides read TGTGCCAGCTCCCCGCGGCCCGACAGGGTGGTTGGCTACACCTTC. Translation gives CASSPRPDRVVGYTF. Full variable domain (remainder filled in from reference TRBV18 and TRBJ1-2): NAGVMQNPRHLVRRRGQEARLRCSPMKGHSHVYWYRQLPEEGLKFMVYLQKENIIDESGMPKERFSAEFPKEGPSILRIQQVVRGDSAAYFCASSPRPDRVVGYTFGSGTRLTVV.

J is TRBJ1-1 and V is TRBV6-5, with 9 positions matching TRBD1. CDR1 is MNHEY and CDR2 is SVGAGI in the germline V gene. J gave up 11 bases and V 6 bases, and 7 bases lay outside the gene matches. The CDR3 has 12 residues. The CDR3 nucleotides read TGTGCCAGCAGGGCCGGACAGGGGACGGCTTTCTTT. This encodes CASRAGQGTAFF.

This clone was seen only a few times. The chain carries TRBV13 and TRBJ2-7; possible D gene TRBD1, 6 bases. V lost 0 bases to trimming and J lost 4 bases, with 16 bases between them. Germline V gene lookup returns CDR1 PRHDT and CDR2 FYEKMQ (reference sequence). CDR3 length equals 16 residues. The DNA of the CDR3 is TGTGCCAGCAGCTTAGGCAGGGGTCACAGGGAATACGAGCAGTACTTC. Amino acid sequence: CASSLGRGHREYEQYF.

The rearrangement links TRBV25-1 to TRBJ1-4; 8 nucleotides line up with TRBD1. V lost 1 base and J lost 11; bases outside the gene matches: 9. CDR1 is MGHDK, CDR2 SYGVNS, per germline. CDR3 length: 15 residues. CDR3 protein: CASSESSGTGGKLFF. The DNA of the CDR3 is TGTGCCAGCAGTGAATCCTCCGGGACAGGAGGGAAACTGTTTTTT.

The chain employs TRBV6-2 or TRBV6-3 and TRBJ1-5; 8 positions agree with TRBD1. The CDR3 has 14 amino acids. Germline CDR1 is MNHEY and CDR2 is SVGEGT. Trimming cost V 5 bases and J 6 bases; bases outside gene matches: 6. The CDR3: CASSQTGVPQPQHF. In DNA, the CDR3 is TGTGCCAGCAGTCAGACAGGGGTCCCTCAGCCCCAGCATTTT.

CDR3 residues: CASRGAGEGNTQYF. For the CDR3, the DNA is TGTGCCAGCCGGGGAGCGGGGGAAGGGAATACGCAGTATTTT. This chain joins TRBV7-3 and TRBJ2-3; TRBD2 matches 8 bases. Germline CDR1 reads SGHTA; CDR2 reads FQGTGA. V shed 8 bases, J shed 7 bases, and the junction held 11 bases outside the gene matches. CDR3 length: 14 residues. The variable domain in full, completed from reference TRBV7-3 and TRBJ2-3, reads GAGVSQTPSNKVTEKGKYVELRCDPISGHTALYWYRQSLGQGPEFLIYFQGTGAADDSGLPNDRFFAVRPEGSVSTLKIQRTERGDSAVYLCASRGAGEGNTQYFGPGTRLTVL.

The chain has TRBV12-3 or TRBV12-4 and TRBJ2-7; D is undetermined. The V gene lost 2 bases and the J gene lost 4 bases, with 6 bases spanning the gap. The CDR3 has 12 residues. CDR3 amino acids: CASSLQSYEQYF. The CDR3 bases are TGTGCCAGCAGTTTACAGTCTTACGAGCAGTACTTC.

In this sample, this clone turned up many times. CDR3 protein: CASSGTGGGYGYTF. The CDR3 coding sequence is TGTGCCAGCAGCGGGACAGGGGGCGGCTATGGCTACACCTTC. V is TRBV6-5 and J is TRBJ1-2; 12 nucleotides match TRBD1. Germline loops: CDR1 MNHEY, CDR2 SVGAGI. This CDR3 has 14 residues. The ends lost 6 bases at V and 4 bases at J; junction bases unmatched: 3.

The J gene is TRBJ2-5, the V gene TRBV7-9, with 9 bases aligning to TRBD2. The J segment lost 0 bases and the V segment lost 2 bases, leaving 1 base of the junction unmatched. CDR1 SEHNR and CDR2 FQNEAQ come from the germline V gene (reference sequence). The CDR3 is made up of 15 amino acids. CDR3 loop: CASSLSGGYQETQYF. For the CDR3, the DNA is TGTGCCAGCAGCTTAAGCGGGGGGTACCAAGAGACCCAGTACTTC.

The genes are TRBV29-1 and TRBJ2-6; 11 nucleotides match TRBD2. The CDR3 contains 16 residues. Trimming at V came to 4 bases and at J to 4 bases, leaving 6 bases not matched to a gene. Germline CDR1 and CDR2: SQVTM and ANQGSEA. The CDR3 here is CSVGGLAGFGANVLTF. The CDR3 region has the DNA TGCAGCGTTGGAGGACTAGCGGGTTTCGGGGCCAACGTCCTGACTTTC.

The rearrangement joins TRBV7-2 to TRBJ2-3, with D perhaps TRBD2 (5 bases). The V and J ends lost 4 bases and 2 bases respectively, with 13 bases between them. CDR1 and CDR2 from the germline V gene are SGHTA and FQGNSA. This CDR3 spans 15 amino acids. As DNA, the CDR3 is TGTGCCAGCAGCTCCCCGGGATCGCCCACAGATACGCAGTATTTT. This gives the protein CASSSPGSPTDTQYF.

This chain joins TRBV3-1 (or the pseudogene TRBV3-2) and TRBJ2-1, with TRBD2 matching 9 bases. Germline V lookup: CDR1 LGHDT, CDR2 YNNKEL (reference sequence). The CDR3 is 15 residues long. V shed 1 base, J shed 4 bases, and the junction held 2 bases outside the gene matches. CDR3 DNA sequence: TGTGCCAGCAGCCAAGGCGGGGGGGATTACAATGAGCAGTTCTTC. Protein: CASSQGGGDYNEQFF.

Notes on this clone: The same CDR3 arises from other DNA sequences in this sample as well. This chain uses TRBV18 with TRBJ2-3; D ambiguous. This CDR3 region has 14 residues. The V end lost 3 bases, the J end lost 2 bases, and 9 bases lay between the germline ends. The germline V gene encodes CDR1 KGHSH and CDR2 LQKENI. CDR3 in DNA: TGTGCCAGCTCACCTCCCAGTTCCACAGATACGCAGTATTTT. Its protein is CASSPPSSTDTQYF.

The V call is TRBV6-5, the J call TRBJ1-6, with D perhaps matching TRBD1 (5 bases). The germline V and J ends were trimmed by 2 bases and 6 bases, with 14 bases remaining between them. Per germline, CDR1 MNHEY and CDR2 SVGAGI. The length of the CDR3 is 16 residues. This CDR3 is CASSYATGATNSPLHF. The CDR3 nucleotides are TGTGCCAGCAGTTACGCTACTGGGGCTACTAATTCACCCCTCCACTTT.

In its sample, this clone was seen once. The rearrangement joins TRBV4-3 to TRBJ1-2; D uncertain. The CDR3 runs to 12 residues. Germline V lookup: CDR1 LGHNA, CDR2 YSLEER. The V end was cut by 5 bases, the J end by 7 bases, with 11 bases between. CDR3 in amino acids: CASSSINGGYTF. The CDR3 DNA is TGCGCCAGCAGCTCCATAAACGGTGGCTACACCTTC.

This chain joins TRBV6-1 and TRBJ1-1; D not certain. V lost 1 base and J 5 bases, leaving 20 bases between the germline ends. Germline CDR1 reads MNHNS; CDR2 reads SASEGT. This CDR3 is built from 17 residues. The CDR3 DNA reads as TGTGCCAGCAGTGAAGGTTTGGGGTGGGGAGCGGAGACTGAAGCTTTCTTT. Protein product: CASSEGLGWGAETEAFF.

V gene TRBV2 combines with J gene TRBJ1-3, with D maybe TRBD1 (5 bases). Germline assignment: CDR1 SNHLY and CDR2 FYNNEI. This CDR3 has 13 amino acids. Trimming removed 6 bases at V and 3 bases at J, with 9 bases between. The CDR3 spells CASSGTVGNTIYF. CDR3 nucleotides: TGTGCCAGCAGCGGGACTGTTGGAAACACCATATATTTT.

This chain links TRBV6-1 with TRBJ2-1; 7 bases align to TRBD2. Germline CDR1 reads MNHNS; CDR2 reads SASEGT. The CDR3 spans 17 residues. After removal of 1 base from V and 1 base from J, the junction contained 7 bases not matched to a gene. The DNA for the CDR3 is TGTGCCAGCAGTGAAGTAGGCGGGGGAGGGTCCTACAATGAGCAGTTCTTC. The encoded protein is CASSEVGGGGSYNEQFF.

This clone was observed a few times. V and J are TRBV29-1 and TRBJ2-7; D not resolved. Germline V lookup: CDR1 SQVTM, CDR2 ANQGSEA. Trimming removed 8 bases from V and 3 bases from J, with 11 bases in between. The CDR3 covers 11 residues. In nucleotides, the CDR3 is TGCAGCTTCCGTCTGAGCTACGAGCAGTACTTC. Protein product: CSFRLSYEQYF.

The V call is TRBV7-2, the J call TRBJ2-3; 10 bases fit TRBD2. With 1 base clipped from V and 5 bases from J, the junction kept 9 bases outside the gene matches. Germline V gene lookup returns CDR1 SGHTA and CDR2 FQGNSA. This CDR3 has 17 amino acids. Here the CDR3 reads CASSLGAAGGIGDTQYF. The CDR3 DNA follows: TGTGCCAGCAGCTTAGGAGCAGCGGGGGGGATTGGAGATACGCAGTATTTT.

This clone was seen just once. In nucleotides, the CDR3 is TGCAGCATCCCCTCTCTAGCGGGTATCGACAATGAGCAGTTCTTC. Amino acids: CSIPSLAGIDNEQFF. The chain employs TRBV29-1 and TRBJ2-1, with 8 bases matching TRBD2. J gave up 5 bases and V 8 bases, and 14 bases lay outside the gene matches. The CDR3 extends over 15 amino acids. Per germline, CDR1 SQVTM and CDR2 ANQGSEA.

The chain combines TRBV5-1 with TRBJ2-7; 12 nucleotides line up with TRBD2. This CDR3 spans 14 amino acids. Trimming removed 9 bases from V and 2 bases from J; junction bases left unmatched: 6. The germline CDR1 and CDR2 sequences are SGHRS and YFSETQ. The CDR3 reads CATKLAGGPYEQYF. CDR3 coding DNA: TGCGCCACTAAACTAGCGGGGGGCCCCTACGAGCAGTACTTC.

The V and J genes are TRBV5-1 and TRBJ1-2, with TRBD1 matching 10 bases. Germline V gives CDR1 SGHRS, CDR2 YFSETQ. J was trimmed by 12 bases and V by 0 bases; bases with no gene match: 14. CDR3 length: 16 amino acids. Written as DNA, the CDR3 is TGCGCCAGCAGCTTGGCCGTAGGGACAGGGGAAGGTCGGAACACCTTC. Translated, it gives CASSLAVGTGEGRNTF.